Shown below are 31 T cell receptor beta chains from a single sample sequenced in a study of blood T cell repertoires in COVID-19. The protocol was immunoSEQ multiplex PCR, while the TCRdb copy is restricted to in-frame clones and leaves out a portion. The table records about 270,000 clones, around 87% of them present only once. The sample comprised PBMCs or T cells enriched from blood (not recorded which). These receptors were collected from a woman aged 18-35 years who had recovered from COVID-19.

The chain joins TRBV6-5 to TRBJ1-5; no clear D gene. This CDR3 is built from 14 residues. In germline, CDR1 is MNHEY, CDR2 SVGAGI. Trimming removed 0 bases from V and 8 bases from J, with 11 bases in between. The CDR3 DNA reads as TGTGCCAGCAGTTACTCTCGGGTTTTGGAGCCCCAGCATTTT. Translating gives CASSYSRVLEPQHF.

The chain joins TRBV6-6 to TRBJ1-2; TRBD1 aligns across 10 bases. The CDR3 sequence is 15 residues long. With V trimmed by 4 bases and J by 3 bases, 5 bases remained unmatched. Germline V CDR1 and CDR2: MNHNY, SVGAGI (reference sequence). The CDR3 spells CASSSMDRGDYGYTF. CDR3 DNA: TGTGCCAGCAGTTCTATGGACAGGGGGGACTATGGCTACACCTTC.

The CDR3 here is CASRTGLETQYF. In DNA form, the CDR3 reads TGTGCCAGCAGGACAGGCTTAGAGACCCAGTACTTC. This chain links TRBV28 with TRBJ2-5; D might be TRBD1 (6 bases). V was trimmed by 6 bases and J by 4 bases, leaving 9 bases between them. The CDR3 is 12 residues long. The germline V gene has CDR1 MDHEN and CDR2 SYDVKM. The full variable domain, rest sourced from reference TRBV28 and TRBJ2-5, is DVKVTQSSRYLVKRTGEKVFLECVQDMDHENMFWYRQDPGLGLRLIYFSYDVKMKEKGDIPEGYSVSREKKERFSLILESASTNQTSMYLCASRTGLETQYFGPGTRLLVL.

This chain connects TRBV7-8 to TRBJ1-2; 7 nucleotides agree with TRBD1. Losses at the gene ends were 5 bases for V and 1 base for J; bases not matched to a gene: 4. The CDR3 consists of 14 residues. Germline-derived CDR1 and CDR2 are SGHVS and FQNEAQ. CDR3 in DNA: TGTGCCAGCAGCCTCGGACAGGATAACTATGGCTACACCTTC. This translates into CASSLGQDNYGYTF.

The chain uses TRBV11-2 and TRBJ2-3; no definite D call. The CDR3 sequence is 11 residues long. Trimming took 7 bases from V and 2 from J, leaving 4 bases between them. The germline gives CDR1 SGHAT, CDR2 FQNNGV. The CDR3 reads CASTLTDTQYF. CDR3 nucleotides: TGTGCCAGCACCCTCACAGATACGCAGTATTTT.

The table lists this clone with a count of one. V gene TRBV18 combines with J gene TRBJ1-2; 10 bases agree with TRBD1. Germline V CDR1 and CDR2: KGHSH, LQKENI. This CDR3 spans 14 amino acids. The V and J ends lost 6 bases and 2 bases, in that order; junction bases with no gene match: 3. CDR3: CASSGTGVNYGYTF. As DNA, the CDR3 is TGTGCCAGCTCGGGGACAGGGGTCAACTATGGCTACACCTTC.

This clone was detected once. The rearrangement joins TRBV15 to TRBJ1-5, with D maybe TRBD1 (6 bases). In germline, CDR1 is LNHNV, CDR2 YYDKDF (reference sequence). The CDR3 is made up of 14 amino acids. V was clipped by 3 bases and J by 1 base, with 7 bases between them. CDR3 in DNA: TGTGCCACCAGCAGCGGACAGAGCAATCAGCCCCAGCATTTT. This codes for CATSSGQSNQPQHF.

The rearrangement joins TRBV2 to TRBJ2-7, with 11 bases fitting TRBD2. The V and J ends lost 4 bases and 2 bases, in that order; junction bases with no gene match: 7. CDR3 length equals 16 residues. The germline CDR1 and CDR2 sequences are SNHLY and FYNNEI. The DNA of the CDR3 is TGTGCCAGCAGTGCCCCACTAGCGGGGGTGACCTACGAGCAGTACTTC. Encoded protein: CASSAPLAGVTYEQYF.

The rearrangement uses TRBV28 and TRBJ1-1, with D unresolved. CDR1 MDHEN and CDR2 SYDVKM come from the germline V gene. This CDR3 region has 14 residues. Trimming removed 6 bases from V and 1 base from J, with 12 bases in between. The CDR3 DNA reads TGTGCCAGCAGCCAACACCAATCGAACACTGAAGCTTTCTTT. Residues: CASSQHQSNTEAFF.

J is TRBJ1-2 and V is TRBV7-2; maybe TRBD1 (5 bases). There are 14 residues in the CDR3. CDR1 and CDR2 (germline): SGHTA, FQGNSA. V was cut by 5 bases and J by 8 bases, with 18 bases left in between. This CDR3 reads CASSARRGPGGYTF. The CDR3 DNA reads TGTGCCAGCAGCGCGCGGAGGGGACCGGGGGGCTACACCTTC.

This chain joins TRBV9 and TRBJ2-7; the match to TRBD1 covers 9 bases. CDR3 length: 16 amino acids. CDR1 and CDR2 (germline): SGDLS, YYNGEE. V lost 5 bases, J lost 0 bases, and 9 bases stayed unmatched. The chain's CDR3 is CASSDSRDRASYEQYF. CDR3 bases: TGTGCCAGCAGTGACTCCCGGGACAGGGCCTCCTACGAGCAGTACTTC.

J is TRBJ1-5 and V is TRBV7-9; D remains unclear. The V end was cut by 2 bases, the J end by 0 bases, with 8 bases between. Germline CDR1 reads SEHNR; CDR2 reads FQNEAQ (reference sequence). This CDR3 spans 15 amino acids. The CDR3 spells CASSLRHLSNQPQHF. The CDR3 coding sequence is TGTGCCAGCAGCTTACGACACCTTAGCAATCAGCCCCAGCATTTT.

The chain couples TRBV6-6 to TRBJ1-2; D possibly corresponds to TRBD1 (6 bases). The CDR3 sequence is 15 residues long. The ends were cut back, 8 bases at V and 7 bases at J, with 23 bases in the middle. In germline, CDR1 is MNHNY, CDR2 SVGAGI (reference sequence). Here the CDR3 reads CASSQGGAGASGYTF. The CDR3 nucleotides are TGTGCCAGCTCTCAAGGGGGGGCTGGAGCTTCTGGCTACACCTTC.

The chain combines TRBV7-9 with TRBJ1-2; D might be TRBD1 (5 bases). The CDR3 sequence is 12 residues long. Germline-derived CDR1 and CDR2 are SEHNR and FQNEAQ (reference sequence). V lost 5 bases and J lost 5, with 9 bases in between. Here the CDR3 DNA reads TGTGCCAGCAGCCCAGGGTTGTATGGCTACACCTTC. Its translation: CASSPGLYGYTF.

The rearrangement links TRBV2 to TRBJ1-4; the D is unclear. The ends were cut back, 11 bases at V and 4 bases at J, with 14 bases in the middle. The CDR3 extends over 13 amino acids. Germline CDR1 and CDR2: SNHLY and FYNNEI. The CDR3 nucleotides read TGTGCCCTGTGGGTGGACTATAATGAAAAACTGTTTTTT. This gives the protein CALWVDYNEKLFF.

The rearrangement joins TRBV12-3 or TRBV12-4 to TRBJ2-3, with unresolved D. The CDR3 consists of 13 residues. V was trimmed by 4 bases and J by 5 bases, leaving 10 bases between them. In nucleotides, the CDR3 is TGTGCCAGCAGTTCTTCCGGAGTAGATACGCAGTATTTT. It yields the protein CASSSSGVDTQYF.

The CDR3 loop is CASSPPGGSSYNEQFF. The CDR3 region has the DNA TGTGCCAGCAGCCCCCCCGGGGGTAGCTCCTACAATGAGCAGTTCTTC. This chain connects TRBV3-1 (or the pseudogene TRBV3-2) to TRBJ2-1, with a weak D call TRBD2 (6 bases). From germline, CDR1 is LGHDT and CDR2 YNNKEL (reference sequence). The ends were cut back, 4 bases at V and 0 bases at J, with 13 bases in the middle. CDR3 size: 16 residues.

The CDR3 DNA reads as TGTGCCAGCAGTGACAGGTTCCCGCCAGAGCAGTACTTC. Protein sequence: CASSDRFPPEQYF. The V call is TRBV2, the J call TRBJ2-7; D gene ambiguous. The CDR3 totals 13 residues. CDR1 is SNHLY and CDR2 is FYNNEI in the germline V gene. The V gene lost 3 bases and the J gene lost 7 bases, with 13 bases spanning the gap.

This sequence joins TRBV3-1 (or the pseudogene TRBV3-2) and TRBJ2-3; 8 nucleotides align to TRBD2. The V gene's germline CDR1 is LGHDT and CDR2 YNNKEL (reference sequence). After removal of 2 bases from V and 3 bases from J, the junction contained 7 bases not matched to a gene. The CDR3 is 16 amino acids. CDR3 protein: CASSQFSGAATDTQYF. CDR3 in DNA: TGTGCCAGCAGCCAATTTAGCGGGGCGGCGACAGATACGCAGTATTTT.

The genes are TRBV12-3 or TRBV12-4 and TRBJ1-1; no reliable D call. CDR3 size: 11 residues. V gave up 3 bases and J gave up 6 bases, with 5 bases separating them. The CDR3 region is CASSFEAEAFF. CDR3 nucleotide sequence: TGTGCCAGCAGTTTTGAGGCTGAAGCTTTCTTT.

The gene calls are TRBV7-6 and TRBJ2-1; the D gene is possibly TRBD2 (6 bases). In germline, CDR1 is SGHVS, CDR2 FNYEAQ. CDR3 size: 15 residues. Trimming took 1 base from V and 8 from J, leaving 15 bases between them. Here the CDR3 DNA reads TGTGCCAGCAGCTTAGGAGGACTAATCGGTGATGAGCAGTTCTTC. Translating it yields CASSLGGLIGDEQFF.

Worth noting for this clone: This same CDR3 is encoded by further DNA sequences in the sample. The chain has TRBV5-1 and TRBJ1-2; 11 positions match TRBD1. Germline lookup yields CDR1 SGHRS and CDR2 YFSETQ. V was pared by 0 bases and J by 8 bases, with 3 bases of the junction left unmatched. The CDR3 has 14 amino acids. The CDR3 loop is CASSLEGQGDGYTF. Here the CDR3 DNA reads TGCGCCAGCAGCTTGGAGGGACAGGGGGACGGCTACACCTTC.

The V call is TRBV2, the J call TRBJ2-5; TRBD2 is a possible D gene (5 bases). Trimming took 6 bases from V and 5 from J, leaving 7 bases between them. The CDR3 extends over 11 amino acids. CDR1 and CDR2 from the germline V gene are SNHLY and FYNNEI. The CDR3 DNA follows: TGTGCCAGCAGGGGAGAGGAGACCCAGTACTTC. It translates to CASRGEETQYF.

The rearrangement joins TRBV7-9 to TRBJ1-3; D perhaps matches TRBD1 (6 bases). Trimming took off 6 bases at V and 0 bases at J, with 12 bases between the two ends. This CDR3 has 15 residues. Per the germline V gene, CDR1 is SEHNR and CDR2 is FQNEAQ (reference sequence). Written as DNA, the CDR3 is TGTGCCAGCAGATCAGACAGGTCCTCTGGAAACACCATATATTTT. Its translation is CASRSDRSSGNTIYF.

The chain employs TRBV27 and TRBJ2-1; 7 bases agree with TRBD2. Germline V gives CDR1 MNHEY, CDR2 SMNVEV (reference sequence). With V trimmed by 0 bases and J by 7 bases, 6 bases remained unmatched. The CDR3 sequence is 15 residues long. CDR3 coding DNA: TGTGCCAGCAGTTTATCTCCCACGGGGGGTAATGAGCAGTTCTTC. Translation: CASSLSPTGGNEQFF.

This rearrangement joins TRBV5-1 to TRBJ2-3; 12 bases match TRBD1. CDR1 and CDR2 from the germline V gene are SGHRS and YFSETQ. The CDR3 runs to 16 residues. V gave up 4 bases and J gave up 4 bases; unmatched junction bases: 7. In nucleotides, the CDR3 is TGCGCCAGCAGCACCCGAGGGACAGGGGGCCCAGATACGCAGTATTTT. Translated, it gives CASSTRGTGGPDTQYF.

Of note for this clone: The sample holds other DNA sequences that translate to the same CDR3. The chain has TRBV5-1 and TRBJ1-1; 7 positions match TRBD1. Per the germline V gene, CDR1 is SGHRS and CDR2 is YFSETQ. There are 15 residues in the CDR3. V lost 4 bases, J lost 6 bases, and 12 bases stayed unmatched. CDR3 residues: CASSTDRRALAEAFF. CDR3 sequence (DNA): TGCGCCAGCAGCACGGACAGGAGGGCTCTCGCTGAAGCTTTCTTT.

The rearrangement links TRBV19 to TRBJ2-3; D uncertain. V was cut by 5 bases and J by 2 bases, with 14 bases left in between. Germline V CDR1 and CDR2: LNHDA, SQIVND (reference sequence). The CDR3 totals 15 residues. CDR3 bases: TGTGCCAGTAGTGATTCTTTTAGAGCCACAGATACGCAGTATTTT. It specifies CASSDSFRATDTQYF.

The chain has TRBV7-8 and TRBJ1-1; the match to TRBD1 covers 8 bases. V was clipped by 3 bases and J by 3 bases; unmatched bases: 3. CDR3 length: 14 residues. Germline V lookup: CDR1 SGHVS, CDR2 FQNEAQ. CDR3 sequence reads: CASSFRDRHTEAFF. CDR3 nucleotide sequence: TGTGCCAGCAGCTTCCGGGACAGGCACACTGAAGCTTTCTTT. Together with reference TRBV7-8 and TRBJ1-1, the CDR3 gives the full variable domain: GAGVSQSPRYKVAKRGQDVALRCDPISGHVSLFWYQQALGQGPEFLTYFQNEAQLDKSGLPSDRFFAERPEGSVSTLKIQRTQQEDSAVYLCASSFRDRHTEAFFGQGTRLTVV.

The CDR3 reads CASSWGLAGGNQETQYF. Here the CDR3 DNA reads TGCGCCAGCAGCTGGGGACTAGCGGGGGGGAATCAAGAGACCCAGTACTTC. The V call is TRBV5-1, the J call TRBJ2-5; TRBD2 matches 16 bases. CDR3 length: 17 amino acids. Per the germline V gene, CDR1 is SGHRS and CDR2 is YFSETQ. Trimming removed 3 bases from V and 2 bases from J; junction bases left unmatched: 4.

The J gene is TRBJ1-2, the V gene TRBV5-1; TRBD1 agrees at 9 bases. The ends lost 0 bases at V and 8 bases at J; junction bases unmatched: 5. The CDR3 totals 14 residues. From germline, CDR1 is SGHRS and CDR2 YFSETQ. CDR3 sequence reads: CASSLDRGPGGYTF. CDR3 nucleotides: TGCGCCAGCAGCTTGGACAGGGGGCCGGGAGGCTACACCTTC.